These 32 T cell receptor beta chains share one sample of origin, sequenced in a study of T cell repertoires in cytomegalovirus infection. Via MiXCR, TCRdb re-called the reads, giving one row per CDR3 protein. This table has fewer than 300,000 distinct CDR3 sequences, about 25% appearing once. The specimen was PBMCs. All receptors derive from a human donor in good health (CMV status not recorded). Some clones in this sample may be carry-over from other donors' samples.

CDR3: CASSLQGNEQFF. The CDR3, as DNA: TGTGCCAGCAGTCTACAGGGTAATGAGCAGTTCTTC. The rearrangement links TRBV28 to TRBJ2-1; perhaps TRBD1 as D (6 bases). The CDR3 runs 12 residues. Between the trimmed V and J ends, which lost 5 bases and 7 bases, there was a span of 9 bases. From germline, CDR1 is MDHEN and CDR2 SYDVKM.

The V call is TRBV6-2 or TRBV6-3, the J call TRBJ2-1; 13 bases align to TRBD2. With 7 bases clipped from V and 10 bases from J, the junction kept 10 bases outside the gene matches. Germline loops: CDR1 MNHEY, CDR2 SVGEGT. The CDR3 loop spans 15 amino acids. The CDR3 is CASTDGTSGKGEQFF. In nucleotides, the CDR3 is TGTGCCAGCACCGACGGGACTAGCGGGAAAGGGGAGCAGTTCTTC.

The genes are TRBV5-6 and TRBJ2-5; D may be TRBD1 (5 bases). Trimming pared 0 bases from V and 3 bases from J, leaving 9 bases between. The germline gives CDR1 SGHDT, CDR2 YYEEEE. The CDR3 consists of 14 residues. Here the CDR3 reads CASSLEAREETQYF. CDR3 DNA: TGTGCCAGCAGCTTGGAGGCCAGGGAAGAGACCCAGTACTTC.

This clonotype was seen a few times. The rearrangement uses TRBV7-2 and TRBJ2-7; TRBD2 matches 12 bases. The V gene end was trimmed by 0 bases and the J gene end by 5 bases; junction bases not matched to a gene: 5. Per germline, CDR1 SGHTA and CDR2 FQGNSA. This CDR3 region has 16 residues. DNA for the CDR3: TGTGCCAGCAGCTTAGCGCTAGCGGGAGGGGGAAACGAGCAGTACTTC. This translates into CASSLALAGGGNEQYF.

This clonotype turned up a few times. The gene calls are TRBV20-1 and TRBJ2-7, with D maybe TRBD2 (5 bases). Per germline, CDR1 DFQATT and CDR2 SNEGSKA (reference sequence). Trimming pared 0 bases from V and 0 bases from J, leaving 15 bases between. There are 16 residues in the CDR3. The DNA of the CDR3 is TGCAGTGCTAGAGATCAGGCTAGCCGGAGCTCCTACGAGCAGTACTTC. Its translation is CSARDQASRSSYEQYF.

This clonotype came up many times. V is TRBV28 and J is TRBJ2-1; weak D call: TRBD1 (6 bases). Germline CDR1 and CDR2: MDHEN and SYDVKM. Trimming removed 4 bases from V and 7 bases from J, with 8 bases in between. This CDR3 comprises 12 residues. The CDR3 loop is CASSSQGNEQFF. The DNA for the CDR3 is TGTGCCAGCAGTTCACAGGGAAATGAGCAGTTCTTC.

This clonotype was counted a few times. J is TRBJ2-7 and V is TRBV28, with D perhaps TRBD1 (6 bases). Germline loops: CDR1 MDHEN, CDR2 SYDVKM. The CDR3 totals 15 residues. Trimming shortened V by 6 bases and J by 1 base, and 16 bases separated the two germline ends. In nucleotides, the CDR3 is TGTGCCAGCAGACGAAGACAGGAGTCATCCTACGAGCAGTACTTC. As protein: CASRRRQESSYEQYF.

The V gene is TRBV6-6, the J gene TRBJ2-7; 10 bases are shared with TRBD2. V was pared by 0 bases and J by 4 bases, with 9 bases of the junction left unmatched. Germline CDR1 MNHNY, CDR2 SVGAGI (reference sequence). This CDR3 has 17 amino acids. Here the CDR3 DNA reads TGTGCCAGCAGTTACTCCCCTAGCGGGAGTCTTATTTACGAGCAGTACTTC. It encodes CASSYSPSGSLIYEQYF.

Comment on this clonotype: Lacking the conserved final phenylalanine or tryptophan, this CDR3 likely reflects a read error. This chain uses TRBV10-2 with TRBJ1-5; 10 bases agree with TRBD1. Germline lookup yields CDR1 WSHSY and CDR2 SAAADI. The CDR3 extends over 14 amino acids. J gave up 7 bases and V 5 bases, and 5 bases lay outside the gene matches. The CDR3 reads CASSWDRGGQPQHS. The CDR3 coding sequence is TGCGCCAGCAGTTGGGACAGGGGAGGGCAGCCCCAGCATTCT.

This clonotype was counted a few times. The V gene is TRBV15, the J gene TRBJ2-1; 13 bases align to TRBD2. Germline V CDR1 and CDR2: LNHNV, YYDKDF (reference sequence). The CDR3 length is 16 residues. V lost 3 bases, J lost 10 bases, and 9 bases stayed unmatched. The CDR3 spells CATSSDRLAGGREQFF. The DNA of the CDR3 is TGTGCCACCAGCAGCGACCGACTAGCGGGAGGACGAGAGCAGTTCTTC.

V usage is TRBV28 and J usage is TRBJ1-5; possibly TRBD1 for D (5 bases). The CDR3 runs 13 residues. Germline V gene lookup returns CDR1 MDHEN and CDR2 SYDVKM. Trimming took off 8 bases at V and 2 bases at J, with 10 bases between the two ends. The CDR3 loop reads CASFGGGNQPQHF. The DNA for the CDR3 is TGTGCCAGCTTTGGGGGGGGCAATCAGCCCCAGCATTTT.

The chain recombines TRBV29-1 with TRBJ1-3, with TRBD1 matching over 8 bases. Germline values: CDR1 SQVTM, CDR2 ANQGSEA. This CDR3 has 14 amino acids. J gave up 0 bases and V 8 bases, and 6 bases lay outside the gene matches. This chain's CDR3 is CSLRTGTSGNTIYF. The CDR3 DNA follows: TGCAGCTTGCGGACAGGGACCTCTGGAAACACCATATATTTT.

This clonotype was counted between two and nine times. The rearrangement uses TRBV29-1 and TRBJ2-6, with 11 bases aligning to TRBD1. The CDR3 totals 16 residues. The J segment lost 2 bases and the V segment lost 5 bases, leaving 5 bases of the junction unmatched. Germline V gene lookup returns CDR1 SQVTM and CDR2 ANQGSEA. The CDR3 nucleotides read TGCAGCGTTTCCCGGACAGGGGGCGCTGGGGCCAACGTCCTGACTTTC. Translating gives CSVSRTGGAGANVLTF.

The V gene is TRBV6-5, the J gene TRBJ1-2; the match to TRBD1 covers 7 bases. Trimming took 0 bases from V and 8 from J; bases not matched to a gene: 15. The V gene's germline CDR1 is MNHEY and CDR2 SVGAGI. CDR3 length: 17 amino acids. In nucleotides, the CDR3 is TGTGCCAGCAGTTACTCGAATGGGGACAGCGGTTCGGAGGGCTACACCTTC. The encoded protein is CASSYSNGDSGSEGYTF.

The sample holds a few counts of this clonotype. The chain combines TRBV20-1 with TRBJ1-1, with D hard to call. Deletions cut 6 bases from V and 1 base from J, with 15 bases between. The CDR3 is 14 residues long. Germline CDR1 is DFQATT and CDR2 is SNEGSKA (reference sequence). The CDR3 protein is CSAINPRANTEAFF. The CDR3 coding sequence is TGCAGTGCCATCAACCCCAGAGCGAACACTGAAGCTTTCTTT.

The J gene is TRBJ2-7, the V gene TRBV4-2; D remains unclear. Trimming took off 0 bases at V and 5 bases at J, with 11 bases between the two ends. Germline V CDR1 and CDR2: LGHNA, YNFKEQ. This CDR3 is 14 amino acids long. CDR3 in amino acids: CASSQDRNQDEQYF. CDR3 nucleotide sequence: TGTGCCAGCAGCCAAGATAGGAACCAGGACGAGCAGTACTTC.

The rearrangement uses TRBV5-4 and TRBJ1-2; TRBD1 matches at 10 bases. The germline V gene encodes CDR1 SGHNT and CDR2 YYREEE (reference sequence). This CDR3 region has 15 residues. Trimming took 3 bases from V and 4 from J; bases not matched to a gene: 6. Written as DNA, the CDR3 is TGTGCCAGCAGCTGGCCGGGACAGGGGATCTATGGCTACACCTTC. Protein sequence: CASSWPGQGIYGYTF.

CDR3 protein: CASSELVSGEQFF. In DNA, the CDR3 is TGTGCCAGCAGTGAACTAGTCAGCGGTGAGCAGTTCTTC. The chain employs TRBV2 and TRBJ2-1; D may be TRBD2 (5 bases). Germline CDR1 and CDR2: SNHLY and FYNNEI. CDR3 length: 13 amino acids. Trimming took 2 bases from V and 9 from J, leaving 11 bases between them.

The J gene is TRBJ2-2, the V gene TRBV11-2; D is perhaps TRBD1 (6 bases). This CDR3 spans 15 amino acids. V was trimmed by 1 base and J by 2 bases, leaving 8 bases between them. CDR1 is SGHAT and CDR2 is FQNNGV in the germline V gene. The CDR3 loop is CASSLGTVNTGELFF. Written as DNA, the CDR3 is TGTGCCAGCAGCTTAGGGACAGTCAACACCGGGGAGCTGTTTTTT.

The chain combines TRBV18 with TRBJ1-3, with unresolved D. The CDR3 is made up of 15 amino acids. CDR1 is KGHSH and CDR2 is LQKENI in the germline V gene. V was cut by 0 bases and J by 0 bases, with 6 bases left in between. This CDR3 is CASSPPSNSGNTIYF. In DNA form, the CDR3 reads TGTGCCAGCTCACCACCGTCCAACTCTGGAAACACCATATATTTT. Complete variable domain (other parts from reference TRBV18 and TRBJ1-3): NAGVMQNPRHLVRRRGQEARLRCSPMKGHSHVYWYRQLPEEGLKFMVYLQKENIIDESGMPKERFSAEFPKEGPSILRIQQVVRGDSAAYFCASSPPSNSGNTIYFGEGSWLTVV.

The chain combines TRBV11-2 with TRBJ1-4; perhaps TRBD1 as D (5 bases). From germline, CDR1 is SGHAT and CDR2 FQNNGV. The CDR3 is 14 amino acids. V gave up 2 bases and J gave up 8 bases, with 12 bases separating them. The CDR3 loop is CASSLPTRGEKLFF. CDR3 DNA sequence: TGTGCCAGCAGCTTACCAACGAGGGGCGAAAAACTGTTTTTT.

The sample holds a few counts of this clonotype. The rearrangement uses TRBV6-2 or TRBV6-3 and TRBJ2-2; TRBD1 might be the D (6 bases). V dropped 4 bases and J dropped 7 bases, with 10 bases sitting between them. There are 13 residues in the CDR3. Germline V gene data show CDR1 as MNHEY and CDR2 as SVGEGT. The CDR3 DNA follows: TGTGCCAGCAGTTCACAGGGCGTCGGGGAGCTGTTTTTT. Amino acid sequence: CASSSQGVGELFF.

The chain carries TRBV5-1 and TRBJ2-5; TRBD2 aligns across 8 bases. CDR1 is SGHRS, CDR2 YFSETQ, per germline. The CDR3 is made up of 14 amino acids. V trimming: 7 bases; J trimming: 3 bases; junction bases outside the gene matches: 8. This CDR3 is CASGGNSGEETQYF. CDR3 in DNA: TGCGCCAGCGGGGGCAATAGCGGGGAAGAGACCCAGTACTTC.

The rearrangement joins TRBV20-1 to TRBJ1-1, with D possibly matching TRBD1 (6 bases). Germline values: CDR1 DFQATT, CDR2 SNEGSKA (reference sequence). The CDR3 consists of 15 residues. The V gene lost 1 base and the J gene lost 4 bases, with 16 bases spanning the gap. CDR3 sequence: CSARVRGHVGTEAFF. The CDR3, as DNA: TGCAGTGCTAGAGTACGGGGGCACGTAGGCACTGAAGCTTTCTTT.

This chain joins TRBV2 and TRBJ2-7; D ambiguous. The V gene lost 7 bases and the J gene lost 5 bases, with 15 bases spanning the gap. Germline-derived CDR1 and CDR2 are SNHLY and FYNNEI. CDR3 length: 13 residues. Here the CDR3 reads CASIGTLVDEQYF. CDR3 coding DNA: TGTGCCAGCATTGGCACGCTAGTCGACGAGCAGTACTTC.

This clonotype has only a few counts. The V call is TRBV29-1, the J call TRBJ1-2, with D uncertain. Looked up from germline, CDR1 is SQVTM and CDR2 is ANQGSEA. This CDR3 is 14 amino acids long. Trimming left V 2 bases short and J 1 base short, with 11 bases between. Here the CDR3 reads CSVESGGFNYGYTF. As DNA, the CDR3 is TGCAGCGTTGAATCGGGAGGATTTAACTATGGCTACACCTTC.

In the case of this clonotype: A junction end diverges from the germline sequence, so it may reflect a read error. The gene calls are TRBV5-4 and TRBJ2-7; TRBD2 matches 10 bases. The CDR3 totals 15 residues. Germline V CDR1 and CDR2: SGHNT, YYREEE (reference sequence). Here the CDR3 DNA reads TGTGCCAGCAGCGGAGCGGGAGGGCCCTCCCACGAGCAGTACTTC. This gives the protein CASSGAGGPSHEQYF.

This clonotype has a count of ten or more. The rearrangement links TRBV7-8 to TRBJ2-1; 9 nucleotides line up with TRBD1. The CDR3 sequence is 20 residues long. Trimming took 6 bases from V and 2 from J; bases not matched to a gene: 20. The germline gives CDR1 SGHVS, CDR2 FQNEAQ. Written as DNA, the CDR3 is TGTGCCAGCAGAAGGAGGGACAGGGTAGAATCCGGGACTACCTACAATGAGCAGTTCTTC. Protein: CASRRRDRVESGTTYNEQFF. The entire variable domain, with the rest obtained from reference TRBV7-8 and TRBJ2-1, is as follows: GAGVSQSPRYKVAKRGQDVALRCDPISGHVSLFWYQQALGQGPEFLTYFQNEAQLDKSGLPSDRFFAERPEGSVSTLKIQRTQQEDSAVYLCASRRRDRVESGTTYNEQFFGPGTRLTVL.

This clonotype has ten or more counts. The chain joins TRBV11-2 to TRBJ1-6; D remains unclear. The V gene's germline CDR1 is SGHAT and CDR2 FQNNGV. The ends were cut back, 2 bases at V and 5 bases at J, with 7 bases in the middle. This CDR3 region has 14 residues. The CDR3 DNA sequence: TGTGCCAGCAGCTTACGGACGGATAATTCACCCCTCCACTTT. This translates into CASSLRTDNSPLHF.

V is TRBV11-2 and J is TRBJ2-5; TRBD1 agrees at 8 bases. After removal of 5 bases from V and 2 bases from J, the junction contained 7 bases not matched to a gene. Germline V lookup: CDR1 SGHAT, CDR2 FQNNGV. The CDR3 runs to 15 residues. DNA for the CDR3: TGTGCCAGCAGCCTCAAACGACAGGGGCAAGAGACCCAGTACTTC. Translating gives CASSLKRQGQETQYF. Based on the CDR3 plus reference TRBV11-2 and TRBJ2-5, the full variable domain is EAGVAQSPRYKIIEKRQSVAFWCNPISGHATLYWYQQILGQGPKLLIQFQNNGVVDDSQLPKDRFSAERLKGVDSTLKIQPAKLEDSAVYLCASSLKRQGQETQYFGPGTRLLVL.

This clonotype has more than one count but fewer than ten. The chain recombines TRBV7-2 with TRBJ2-7; D uncertain. Trimming shortened V by 6 bases and J by 3 bases, and 9 bases separated the two germline ends. Looked up from germline, CDR1 is SGHTA and CDR2 is FQGNSA. This CDR3 is built from 12 residues. The CDR3 loop is CASRFGNYEQYF. The CDR3 nucleotides are TGTGCCAGCAGATTCGGCAACTACGAGCAGTACTTC.

The rearrangement uses TRBV28 and TRBJ1-6, with 9 bases matching TRBD1. The germline V gene encodes CDR1 MDHEN and CDR2 SYDVKM. This CDR3 has 17 amino acids. Trimming took 5 bases from V and 8 from J; bases not matched to a gene: 13. The CDR3 DNA reads as TGTGCCAGCAGTCCAGCCGCCTCCGGGACAGGGTATTCACCCCTCCACTTT. This sequence encodes CASSPAASGTGYSPLHF.